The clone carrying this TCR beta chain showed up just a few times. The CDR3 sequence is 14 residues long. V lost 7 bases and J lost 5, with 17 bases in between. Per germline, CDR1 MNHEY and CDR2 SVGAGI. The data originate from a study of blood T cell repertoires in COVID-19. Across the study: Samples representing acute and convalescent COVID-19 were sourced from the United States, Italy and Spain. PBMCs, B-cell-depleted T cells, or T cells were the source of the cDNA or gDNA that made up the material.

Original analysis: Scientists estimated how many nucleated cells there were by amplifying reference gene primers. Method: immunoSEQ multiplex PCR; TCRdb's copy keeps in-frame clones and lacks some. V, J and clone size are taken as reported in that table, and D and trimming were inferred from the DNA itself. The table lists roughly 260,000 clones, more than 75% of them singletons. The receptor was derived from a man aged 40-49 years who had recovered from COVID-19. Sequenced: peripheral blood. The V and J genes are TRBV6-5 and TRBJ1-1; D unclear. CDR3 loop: CASIREKYGTEAFF. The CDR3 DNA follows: TGTGCCAGCATCCGGGAAAAATATGGGACTGAAGCTTTCTTT.